This TCR beta chain comes out of a study of blood T cell repertoires in COVID-19. On the study more broadly: Some COVID-19 samples were acute and others convalescent; all came from the United States, Italy and Spain. From T cells, B-cell-depleted T cells, or PBMCs came the material, which was cDNA or gDNA.

The sample holds a few counts of this clone. The V end lost 9 bases, the J end lost 3 bases, and 18 bases lay between the germline ends. Germline CDR1 reads LNHNV; CDR2 reads YYDKDF (reference sequence). The CDR3 runs 15 residues. Authors' methods: Reference gene primer amplification yielded estimated nucleated cell counts. Clones were read by immunoSEQ multiplex PCR, and TCRdb kept only the in-frame ones, dropping some. The V and J calls and clone size are taken from that table; D and trimming were inferred from the DNA. The sample consists of 200,000 to 250,000 clones, around 80% of them appearing once.

This receptor was identified in a woman aged 40 to 49 with acute or convalescent COVID-19. This rearrangement joins TRBV15 to TRBJ2-1; TRBD1 might be the D (5 bases). The sequencing sample was made of peripheral blood. CDR3 DNA sequence: TGTGCCACTACAGATTGGGGCCCTTACTACAATGAGCAGTTCTTC. Its translation is CATTDWGPYYNEQFF.